The source of this TCR beta chain is a study of identical twins. Points from the study as a whole: Part of the zero-insertion signal could reflect confounding by invariant MAIT and iNKT cells. Abundant beta clonotypes from cord blood had fewer insertions, unlike memory repertoires, which showed none. Out-of-frame sharing of TCR alpha in monozygotic twins was underestimated by models.

Healthy Caucasians made up all donors. MiXCR, run by TCRdb on the 5' RACE reads, gives a single entry per CDR3 protein. The profile shows about 200,000 distinct CDR3 sequences, about 11% of them singletons. This clonotype was seen at least ten times. Its matching antigen is unknown. The CDR3 is made up of 16 amino acids. CDR1 LGHNA and CDR2 YSLEER come from the germline V gene. V lost 0 bases and J lost 1, with 12 bases in between. This clonotype was obtained from a man aged 50-59 years in good health. Material for sequencing was memory T cells sorted from blood. This chain uses TRBV4-3 with TRBJ2-5; D gene uncertain. CDR3: CASSQDFGRPQETQYF. CDR3 bases: TGCGCCAGCAGCCAAGATTTTGGCCGACCCCAAGAGACCCAGTACTTC.